This T cell receptor beta chain appears in the sequencing data of a study of blood T cell repertoires in COVID-19. Only in-frame clones appear in the TCRdb table, and some are missing; sequencing was by immunoSEQ multiplex PCR. Among roughly 260,000 clones listed, approximately 86% were seen once. The germline gives CDR1 SEHNR, CDR2 FQNEAQ (reference sequence). The CDR3 covers 16 residues. The germline V and J ends were trimmed by 5 bases and 0 bases, with 14 bases remaining between them. This clone has a single count. The TCR sequence derives from a woman in her thirties with acute COVID-19. The chain couples TRBV7-9 to TRBJ1-3; D ambiguous. Input material: PBMCs or T cells enriched from blood (not recorded which). As DNA, the CDR3 is TGTGCCAGCAGCCAATTGTCCGGGGACTCTGGAAACACCATATATTTT. Residues: CASSQLSGDSGNTIYF.